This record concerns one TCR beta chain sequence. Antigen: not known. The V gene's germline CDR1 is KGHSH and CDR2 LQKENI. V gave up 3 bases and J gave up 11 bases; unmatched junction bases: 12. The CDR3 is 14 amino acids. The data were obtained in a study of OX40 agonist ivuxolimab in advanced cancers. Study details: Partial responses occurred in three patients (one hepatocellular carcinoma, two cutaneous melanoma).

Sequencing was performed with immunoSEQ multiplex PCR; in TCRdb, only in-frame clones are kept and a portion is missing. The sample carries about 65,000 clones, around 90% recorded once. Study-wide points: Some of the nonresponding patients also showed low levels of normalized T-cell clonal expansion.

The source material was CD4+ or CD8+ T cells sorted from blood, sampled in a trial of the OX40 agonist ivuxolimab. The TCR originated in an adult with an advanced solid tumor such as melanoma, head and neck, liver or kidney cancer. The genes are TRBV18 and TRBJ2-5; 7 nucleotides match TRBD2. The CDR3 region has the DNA TGTGCCAGCTCACCCGGTACTAGCGCCTGGGAGCAGTACTTC. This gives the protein CASSPGTSAWEQYF.